The following is a TCR beta chain sequence with its context. CD45RO-negative, CCR7-positively selected cells formed the naive CD8 fraction, excluding terminally differentiated effector memory CD45RA+ cells. This entry belongs to a study of shared clonotypes between healthy human individuals. The CDR3 covers 14 residues. The V and J ends lost 7 bases and 0 bases respectively, with 13 bases between them. Germline V gene data show CDR1 as SGHDT and CDR2 as YYEEEE. The genomic DNA of each subset was split evenly across several immunoSEQ plates. The protocol was immunoSEQ multiplex PCR, while the TCRdb copy is restricted to in-frame clones and leaves out a portion. This sample has around 2,000,000 clones; under 95% occur once, and the top ten carry 1.7%.

This sequence originates from a man in his late teens or twenties in good health. Some clones in this sample may be carry-over from other donors' samples. Sequencing was done on a sample of naive CD8+ T cells from PBMCs. The chain couples TRBV5-6 to TRBJ1-1, with D tentatively TRBD1 (5 bases). The CDR3 is CASRSGTLNTEAFF. CDR3 bases: TGTGCCAGCCGCTCGGGGACCCTGAACACTGAAGCTTTCTTT. The full variable domain, in which reference TRBV5-6 and TRBJ1-1 provide the parts outside the CDR3, is DAGVTQSPTHLIKTRGQQVTLRCSPKSGHDTVSWYQQALGQGPQFIFQYYEEEERQRGNFPDRFSGHQFPNYSSELNVNALLLGDSALYLCASRSGTLNTEAFFGQGTRLTVV.